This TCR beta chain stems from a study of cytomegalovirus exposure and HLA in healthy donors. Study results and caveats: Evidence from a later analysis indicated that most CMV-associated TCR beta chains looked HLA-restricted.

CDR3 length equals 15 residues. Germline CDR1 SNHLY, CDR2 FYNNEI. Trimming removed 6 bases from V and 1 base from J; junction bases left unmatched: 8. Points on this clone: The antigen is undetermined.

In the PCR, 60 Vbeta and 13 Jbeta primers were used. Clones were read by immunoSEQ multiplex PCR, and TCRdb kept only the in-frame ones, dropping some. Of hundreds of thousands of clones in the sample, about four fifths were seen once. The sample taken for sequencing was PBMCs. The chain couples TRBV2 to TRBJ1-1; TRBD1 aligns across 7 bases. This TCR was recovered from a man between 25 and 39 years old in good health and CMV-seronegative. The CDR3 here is CASRYLRGANTEAFF. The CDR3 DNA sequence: TGTGCCAGCAGATATCTCAGGGGGGCGAACACTGAAGCTTTCTTT.